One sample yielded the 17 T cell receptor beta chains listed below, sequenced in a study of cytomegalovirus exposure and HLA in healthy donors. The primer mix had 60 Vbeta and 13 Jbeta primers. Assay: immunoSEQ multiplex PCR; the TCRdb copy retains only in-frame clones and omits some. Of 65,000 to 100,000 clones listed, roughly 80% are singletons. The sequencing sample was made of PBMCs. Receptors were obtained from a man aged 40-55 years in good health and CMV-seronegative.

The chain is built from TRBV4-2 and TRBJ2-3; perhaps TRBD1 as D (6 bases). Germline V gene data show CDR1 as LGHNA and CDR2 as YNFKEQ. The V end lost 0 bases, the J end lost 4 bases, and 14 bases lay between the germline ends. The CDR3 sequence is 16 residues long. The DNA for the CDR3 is TGTGCCAGCAGCCAAGATTGGGGGCTAGCCGCAGATACGCAGTATTTT. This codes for CASSQDWGLAADTQYF.

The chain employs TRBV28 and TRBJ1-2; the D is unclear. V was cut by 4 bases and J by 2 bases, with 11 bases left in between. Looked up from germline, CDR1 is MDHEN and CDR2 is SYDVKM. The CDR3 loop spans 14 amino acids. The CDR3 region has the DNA TGTGCCAGCAGTTCCATCCCGGGGAACTATGGCTACACCTTC. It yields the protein CASSSIPGNYGYTF.

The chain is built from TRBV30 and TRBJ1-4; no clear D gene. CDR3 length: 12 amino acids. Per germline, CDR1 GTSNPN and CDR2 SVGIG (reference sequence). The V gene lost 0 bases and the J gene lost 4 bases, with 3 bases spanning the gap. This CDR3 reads CAWSVLNEKLFF. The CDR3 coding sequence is TGTGCCTGGAGTGTACTTAATGAAAAACTGTTTTTT.

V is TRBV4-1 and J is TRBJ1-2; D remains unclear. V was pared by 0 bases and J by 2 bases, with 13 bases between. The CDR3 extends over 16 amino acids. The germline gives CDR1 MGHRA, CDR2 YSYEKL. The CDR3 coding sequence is TGCGCCAGCAGCCAAGATGGTACAGTTTTAAACTATGGCTACACCTTC. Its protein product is CASSQDGTVLNYGYTF.

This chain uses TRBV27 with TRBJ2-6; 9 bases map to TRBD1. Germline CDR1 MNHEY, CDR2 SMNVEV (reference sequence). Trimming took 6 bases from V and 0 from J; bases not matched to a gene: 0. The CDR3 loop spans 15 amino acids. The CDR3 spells CASRTGGSGANVLTF. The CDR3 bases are TGTGCCAGCAGGACAGGGGGCTCTGGGGCCAACGTCCTGACTTTC.

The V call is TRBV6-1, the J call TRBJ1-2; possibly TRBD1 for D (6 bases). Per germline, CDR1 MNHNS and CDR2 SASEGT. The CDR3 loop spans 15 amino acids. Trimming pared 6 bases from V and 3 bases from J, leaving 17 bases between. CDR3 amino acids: CASRRTGGADYGYTF. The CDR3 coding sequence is TGTGCCAGCAGGAGAACGGGGGGCGCCGACTATGGCTACACCTTC.

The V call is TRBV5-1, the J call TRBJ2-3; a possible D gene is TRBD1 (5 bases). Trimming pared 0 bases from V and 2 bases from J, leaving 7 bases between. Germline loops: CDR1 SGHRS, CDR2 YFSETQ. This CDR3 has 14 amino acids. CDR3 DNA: TGCGCCAGCAGCTTGGGGGGCCTCACAGATACGCAGTATTTT. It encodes CASSLGGLTDTQYF.

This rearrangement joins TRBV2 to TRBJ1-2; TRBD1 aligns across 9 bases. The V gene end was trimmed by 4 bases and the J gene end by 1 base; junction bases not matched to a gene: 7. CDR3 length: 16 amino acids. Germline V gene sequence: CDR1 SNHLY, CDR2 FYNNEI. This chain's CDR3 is CASSAPRDRDNYGYTF. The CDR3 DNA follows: TGTGCCAGCAGTGCTCCCCGGGACAGGGATAACTATGGCTACACCTTC.

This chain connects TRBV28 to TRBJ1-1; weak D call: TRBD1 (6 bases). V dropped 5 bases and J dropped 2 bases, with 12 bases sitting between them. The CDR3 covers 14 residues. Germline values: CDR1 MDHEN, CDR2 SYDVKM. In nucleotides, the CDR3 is TGTGCCAGCAGTCCGGACAGTTTAAACACTGAAGCTTTCTTT. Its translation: CASSPDSLNTEAFF.

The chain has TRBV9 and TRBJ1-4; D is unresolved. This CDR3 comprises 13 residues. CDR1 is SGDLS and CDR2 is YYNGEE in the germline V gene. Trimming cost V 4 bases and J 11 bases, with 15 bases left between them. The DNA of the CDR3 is TGTGCCAGCAGCCCTCAGGACCGGGAGAAACTGTTTTTT. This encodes CASSPQDREKLFF.

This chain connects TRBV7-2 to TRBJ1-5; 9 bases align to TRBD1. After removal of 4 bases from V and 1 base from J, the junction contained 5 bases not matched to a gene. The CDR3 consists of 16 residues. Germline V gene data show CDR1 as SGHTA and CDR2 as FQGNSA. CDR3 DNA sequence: TGTGCCAGCAGCTCCGGGACAGGGAGGAGCAATCAGCCCCAGCATTTT. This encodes CASSSGTGRSNQPQHF.

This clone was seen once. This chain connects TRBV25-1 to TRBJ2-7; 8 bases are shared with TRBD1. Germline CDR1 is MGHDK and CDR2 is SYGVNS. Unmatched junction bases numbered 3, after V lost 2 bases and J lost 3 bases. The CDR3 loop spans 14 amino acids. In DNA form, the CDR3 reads TGTGCCAGCAGTGAAGGACAGGGAGGCTACGAGCAGTACTTC. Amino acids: CASSEGQGGYEQYF.

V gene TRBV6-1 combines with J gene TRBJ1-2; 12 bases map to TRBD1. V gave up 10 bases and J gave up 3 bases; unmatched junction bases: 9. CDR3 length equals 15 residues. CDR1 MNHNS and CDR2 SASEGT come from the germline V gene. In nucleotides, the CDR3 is TGTGCCATCCGACCGGGACAGGGGGCAGACTATGGCTACACCTTC. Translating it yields CAIRPGQGADYGYTF.

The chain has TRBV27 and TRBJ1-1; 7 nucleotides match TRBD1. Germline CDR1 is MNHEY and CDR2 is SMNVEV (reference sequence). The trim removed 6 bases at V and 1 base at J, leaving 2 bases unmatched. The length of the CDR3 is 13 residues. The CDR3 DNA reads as TGTGCCAGCAGCGGGACAGAGAACACTGAAGCTTTCTTT. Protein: CASSGTENTEAFF.

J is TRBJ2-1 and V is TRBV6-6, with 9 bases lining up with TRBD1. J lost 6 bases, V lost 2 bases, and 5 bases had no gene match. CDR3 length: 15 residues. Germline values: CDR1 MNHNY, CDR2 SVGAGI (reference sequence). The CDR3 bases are TGTGCCAGCAGTTACAGGGGACAGGGAGGCAATGAGCAGTTCTTC. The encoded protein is CASSYRGQGGNEQFF.

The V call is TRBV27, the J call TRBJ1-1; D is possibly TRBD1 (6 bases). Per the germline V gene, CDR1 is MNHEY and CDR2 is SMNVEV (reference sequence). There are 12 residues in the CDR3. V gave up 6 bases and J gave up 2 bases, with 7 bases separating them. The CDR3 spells CASRQGNTEAFF. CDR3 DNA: TGTGCCAGCAGACAGGGAAACACTGAAGCTTTCTTT.

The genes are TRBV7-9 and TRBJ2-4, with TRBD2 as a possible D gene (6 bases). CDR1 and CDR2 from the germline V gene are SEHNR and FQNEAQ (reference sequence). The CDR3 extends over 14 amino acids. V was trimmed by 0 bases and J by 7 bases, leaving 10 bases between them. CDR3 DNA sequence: TGTGCCAGCAGCTTAGCCAGTGGGGGGAACATTCAGTACTTC. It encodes CASSLASGGNIQYF.